This T cell receptor (beta chain) was recorded in a study of vaccination and CD4 T cells after COVID-19. Study overall: For post-vaccine samples, collection took place a median around 70 days after dose two, ranging from 14 to 241. Cultures that served as controls received a CEFX pool, an HIV-1 Nef pool, or no peptide.

Points on this clonotype: Its specificity is not known.

The Oncomine TCR Beta short-read assay sequenced DNA from cultured CD4+ T cells. Via MiXCR, TCRdb re-called the PCR reads, giving one row per CDR3 protein. This table has under 15,000 distinct CDR3 sequences, 75% appearing once. Described treatment: 10-day PBMC culture with coronavirus spike peptide pools or control peptides (ViraFEST assay). ViraFEST used peptide pools to expand antigen-specific T cells and subsequently sequenced their TCRs. The junction had 3 bases not matched to a gene; V was cut back by 0 bases and J by 5 bases. Germline loops: CDR1 MNHEY, CDR2 SVGAGI. The CDR3 spans 14 residues. What was sequenced was CD4+ T cells from blood, cultured in vitro. This receptor was taken from a human donor who had recovered from COVID-19. The V and J genes are TRBV6-5 and TRBJ2-5; 7 positions match TRBD1. DNA of the CDR3: TGTGCCAGCAGTTACTCGGGCAGGGGGGAGACCCAGTACTTC. Protein: CASSYSGRGETQYF.